One T cell receptor beta chain is described in this entry. The sample belongs to a study of blood T cell repertoires in COVID-19. At the level of the study: Material from acute and convalescent COVID-19 was sourced from the United States, Italy and Spain.

This study enrolled people aged about 18 to 100 from about two dozen US geographic areas. Participant-reported clinical history was the basis for cohort assignment. In the authors' methods: Reference gene primer amplification gave estimated nucleated cell counts. The data were produced by immunoSEQ multiplex PCR, yet TCRdb's version contains in-frame clones alone and is incomplete. From that table come the V and J calls and clone size; the DNA was used to work out D and trimming. This repertoire shows about 210,000 clones, over 75% found once; its top ten account for about 10%. In germline, CDR1 is ENHRY, CDR2 SYGVKD. The CDR3 contains 16 residues. V lost 6 bases, J lost 0 bases, and 6 bases stayed unmatched.

The source material was PBMCs or T cells enriched from blood (not recorded which). The TCR was taken from a man aged 40-49 years who had recovered from COVID-19. V gene TRBV10-3 combines with J gene TRBJ1-3, with 9 bases identical to TRBD1. The CDR3 here is CAISKGQGYSGNTIYF. CDR3 DNA: TGTGCCATCAGCAAGGGACAGGGCTACTCTGGAAACACCATATATTTT.